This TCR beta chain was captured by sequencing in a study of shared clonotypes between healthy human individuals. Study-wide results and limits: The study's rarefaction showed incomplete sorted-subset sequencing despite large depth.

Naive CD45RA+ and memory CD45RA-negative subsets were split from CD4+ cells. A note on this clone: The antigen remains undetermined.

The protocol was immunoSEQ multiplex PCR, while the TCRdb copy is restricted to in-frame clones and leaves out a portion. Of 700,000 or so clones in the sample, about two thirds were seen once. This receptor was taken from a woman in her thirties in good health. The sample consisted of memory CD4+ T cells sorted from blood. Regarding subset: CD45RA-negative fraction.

CDR3 region: CASSHLDRDDEKLFF. The CDR3 nucleotides read TGCGCCAGCAGCCATCTGGACAGGGACGATGAAAAACTGTTTTTT. The chain recombines TRBV4-1 with TRBJ1-4, with TRBD1 matching 8 bases. Germline loops: CDR1 MGHRA, CDR2 YSYEKL. J lost 6 bases, V lost 3 bases, and 6 bases had no gene match. This CDR3 contains 15 residues.